This TCR beta chain came from a study of T-cell reconstitution after alpha-beta-depleted transplantation in children (dated by TCRdb to the mid-2010s). Regarding the research as a whole: Using TCR repertoire profiling, the study quantitatively followed how T-cell immune reconstitution unfolded in children after TCRalphabeta/CD19-depleted allogeneic hematopoietic cell transplantation. What the authors observed across the whole study: In some patients, the high TCRbeta diversity seen at day 60 was put down to recipient T cells and intrathymic progenitors that had survived conditioning. Over the following months the frequencies of hyperexpanded clones went down, and after one year T-cell counts and TCRbeta diversity were mostly credited to newly produced T cells. About two months after transplant, the apparently early recovery of alphabetaT-cell counts reportedly depended on just several hundred clones that had expanded rapidly and came from non-depleted graft cells.

The library was generated by PCR. The listed sequencing device is Illumina HiSeq 2500. Molecular barcoding was employed in the preparation of TCR libraries, with unique molecular identifiers being used to normalize TCRbeta repertoire quantification. The raw public data were reprocessed by TCRdb itself: fastp quality trimming at Q25, MiXCR clonotype calling, in-frame beta chains only. Rows with a matching CDR3 protein are joined into one entry that keeps the most common DNA and genes. The sample yields about 100,000 distinct CDR3 sequences; approximately 6% were counted once. About 6% of the sample belongs to the ten largest clones. Including the terminal cysteine and phenylalanine, the CDR3 comprises 14 residues. The kept DNA is CDR3 alone, 42 bases in frame from the first base. Between the V and J ends, shortened by 3 bases and 3 bases respectively, the junction contains 12 bases. What this sample's time point label stands for: day 60 (about 2 months) after transplantation. The meaning of the sample's treatment or condition label: allogeneic hematopoietic cell transplantation with graft depleted of TCRalphabeta T cells and CD19 B cells. The children who served as transplant recipients had been given grafts of TCRalphabeta/CD19-depleted allogeneic hematopoietic cells.

Ten or more counts support this clonotype. The clone's antigen remains unknown. No quality values exist for individual bases; no much larger clone is one base distant. The chain joins TRBV12-3 or TRBV12-4 to TRBJ2-7; no D gene call is confident. The sample consisted of PBMCs, mostly from graft donor cells, taken 60 days after TCRalphabeta/CD19-depleted stem cell transplant. This TCR was recovered from a female patient aged 2-15 years who had a stem cell transplant for Fanconi anemia, so the T cells may come from the graft donor. The nucleotide sequence is TGTGCCAGCAGTTTTGAGGTAGGGTTCTACGAGCAGTACTTC. This codes for CASSFEVGFYEQYF.